These 25 T cell receptor beta chains were sequenced from one sample in a study of cytomegalovirus exposure and HLA in healthy donors (dated by TCRdb to 2017 to 2019). The library relied on the immunoSEQ multiplex PCR assay. A mixture of 60 forward primers for TCR Vbeta segments and 13 reverse primers for TCR Jbeta segments was used in the multiplex PCR. Drawn from immuneACCESS, this table holds only the in-frame rearrangements with V and J called that TCRdb kept. Clones are partly lost; checked studies trace under half to an unresolved V gene and leave the rest unexplained. For this sample there are roughly 150,000 clones; 85% appear just once. About 2.7% of the sample goes to the ten largest clones. Specimen: PBMCs. Receptors were obtained from a young man in good health and CMV-seropositive.

The chain joins TRBV14 to TRBJ1-1; D possibly corresponds to TRBD1 (5 bases). Between the trimmed V and J ends, which lost 4 bases and 0 bases, there was a span of 15 bases. The CDR3 runs 16 residues. Germline V gene sequence: CDR1 SGHDN, CDR2 FVKESK. The CDR3 DNA is TGTGCCAGCAGCCGTCGCAGGGTTGATTTGAACACTGAAGCTTTCTTT. Protein product: CASSRRRVDLNTEAFF.

This clone was found once. The chain combines TRBV7-2 with TRBJ2-5; D is ambiguous. Trimming removed 5 bases from V and 4 bases from J, with 14 bases in between. Germline CDR1 SGHTA, CDR2 FQGNSA. This CDR3 is 14 amino acids long. The CDR3 coding sequence is TGTGCCAGCAGCCCGGGTCTAACCAGAGAGACCCAGTACTTC. It specifies CASSPGLTRETQYF.

The chain has TRBV19 and TRBJ2-7; 12 nucleotides align to TRBD2. Germline loops: CDR1 LNHDA, CDR2 SQIVND (reference sequence). The CDR3 extends over 16 amino acids. J gave up 2 bases and V 4 bases, and 6 bases lay outside the gene matches. The CDR3 protein is CASSTTSGSEAYEQYV. The CDR3 bases are TGTGCCAGTAGTACGACTAGCGGGAGTGAAGCCTACGAGCAGTACGTC.

The chain has TRBV5-6 and TRBJ1-2; D remains unclear. From germline, CDR1 is SGHDT and CDR2 YYEEEE. The CDR3 consists of 13 residues. V lost 1 base and J lost 8, with 12 bases in between. CDR3 loop: CASSLKQLRGYTF. The CDR3 coding sequence is TGTGCCAGCAGCTTGAAACAGCTACGGGGCTACACCTTC.

The rearrangement uses TRBV6-5 and TRBJ1-2; D gene unclear. This CDR3 has 12 amino acids. Germline CDR1 and CDR2: MNHEY and SVGAGI. Trimming shortened V by 5 bases and J by 8 bases, and 12 bases separated the two germline ends. The CDR3 loop is CASSRLGGGYTF. The CDR3 nucleotides read TGTGCCAGCAGTCGACTAGGTGGAGGCTACACCTTC.

This chain links TRBV6-1 with TRBJ2-1, with 13 bases identical to TRBD2. This CDR3 region has 14 residues. The V and J ends lost 11 bases and 10 bases, in that order; junction bases with no gene match: 11. In germline, CDR1 is MNHNS, CDR2 SASEGT. The CDR3 loop reads CAGGTSGKVGEQFF. The CDR3 DNA reads as TGTGCCGGGGGGACTAGCGGGAAAGTGGGAGAGCAGTTCTTC.

The chain carries TRBV6-6 and TRBJ1-5, with 7 bases that match TRBD1. Germline CDR1 MNHNY, CDR2 SVGAGI (reference sequence). The CDR3 has 13 residues. After removal of 6 bases from V and 7 bases from J, the junction contained 6 bases not matched to a gene. In nucleotides, the CDR3 is TGTGCCAGCAGCGACAGGGACCGCCAGCCCCAGCATTTT. Its protein product is CASSDRDRQPQHF.

The chain is built from TRBV7-9 and TRBJ2-3, with TRBD2 as a possible D gene (6 bases). Trimming removed 1 base from V and 5 bases from J, with 7 bases in between. CDR3 size: 13 residues. In germline, CDR1 is SEHNR, CDR2 FQNEAQ (reference sequence). CDR3 residues: CASSLDGGDTQYF. The CDR3 nucleotides read TGTGCCAGCAGCTTAGACGGGGGAGATACGCAGTATTTT.

V and J are TRBV7-6 and TRBJ1-3; the D gene is possibly TRBD1 (6 bases). Germline lookup yields CDR1 SGHVS and CDR2 FNYEAQ. This CDR3 has 15 amino acids. Trimming cost V 1 base and J 2 bases, with 9 bases left between them. CDR3 amino acids: CASSLGWGPGNTIYF. CDR3 bases: TGTGCCAGCAGCTTAGGGTGGGGGCCTGGAAACACCATATATTTT. Filled out from reference TRBV7-6 and TRBJ1-3, the complete variable domain reads GAGVSQSPRYKVTKRGQDVALRCDPISGHVSLYWYRQALGQGPEFLTYFNYEAQQDKSGLPNDRFSAERPEGSISTLTIQRTEQRDSAMYRCASSLGWGPGNTIYFGEGSWLTVV.

This chain links TRBV6-5 with TRBJ1-2; 7 nucleotides line up with TRBD1. Germline V gene data show CDR1 as MNHEY and CDR2 as SVGAGI. V shed 6 bases and J 7 bases; nucleotides not matched to a gene: 14. The CDR3 is 15 amino acids. The CDR3 reads CASRPVQGRILGYTF. The CDR3 DNA reads TGTGCCAGCAGACCCGTACAGGGGAGAATTCTTGGCTACACCTTC.

V usage is TRBV14 and J usage is TRBJ1-1; TRBD1 matches 9 bases. The length of the CDR3 is 16 residues. The V and J ends lost 1 base and 5 bases, in that order; junction bases with no gene match: 8. Germline CDR1 reads SGHDN; CDR2 reads FVKESK. The CDR3 loop reads CASSQVGDRVRTEAFF. CDR3 in DNA: TGTGCCAGCAGCCAAGTTGGGGACAGGGTAAGGACTGAAGCTTTCTTT.

In this sample, this clone turned up once. The chain is built from TRBV5-6 and TRBJ2-2; 8 bases fit TRBD1. CDR3 length: 17 amino acids. V shed 3 bases, J shed 6 bases, and the junction held 13 bases outside the gene matches. Germline V gene sequence: CDR1 SGHDT, CDR2 YYEEEE. CDR3 nucleotides: TGTGCCAGCAGCTGGCAGGGGGCCGTCTTTCTGGCCGGGGAGCTGTTTTTT. As protein: CASSWQGAVFLAGELFF.

This clone appeared once. V gene TRBV27 combines with J gene TRBJ2-1, with no clear D. V shed 2 bases and J shed 2 bases, with 4 bases lying between them. Germline CDR1 and CDR2: MNHEY and SMNVEV (reference sequence). This CDR3 is 13 amino acids long. DNA for the CDR3: TGTGCCAGCAGTTTAGTAACCTACAATGAGCAGTTCTTC. Residues: CASSLVTYNEQFF.

The chain joins TRBV10-3 to TRBJ1-4, with 9 bases lining up with TRBD1. Trimming cost V 2 bases and J 8 bases; bases outside gene matches: 3. The CDR3 sequence is 14 residues long. Germline V CDR1 and CDR2: ENHRY, SYGVKD. The CDR3 DNA reads as TGTGCCATCAGTGAGCCCGGGACAGGGGAAAAACTGTTTTTT. It is translated as CAISEPGTGEKLFF.

V and J are TRBV7-9 and TRBJ2-5, with D maybe TRBD1 (6 bases). The CDR3 consists of 16 residues. Germline CDR1 is SEHNR and CDR2 is FQNEAQ (reference sequence). Trimming cost V 1 base and J 0 bases, with 12 bases left between them. In DNA, the CDR3 is TGTGCCAGCAGCTTAGTCGGCAGGGGACACCAAGAGACCCAGTACTTC. Protein product: CASSLVGRGHQETQYF. The full variable domain, in which reference TRBV7-9 and TRBJ2-5 provide the parts outside the CDR3, is DTGVSQNPRHKITKRGQNVTFRCDPISEHNRLYWYRQTLGQGPEFLTYFQNEAQLEKSRLLSDRFSAERPKGSFSTLEIQRTEQGDSAMYLCASSLVGRGHQETQYFGPGTRLLVL.

The rearrangement uses TRBV5-1 and TRBJ2-1; TRBD2 is a possible D gene (5 bases). Germline V gene data show CDR1 as SGHRS and CDR2 as YFSETQ. V dropped 3 bases and J dropped 8 bases, with 15 bases sitting between them. CDR3 length: 14 amino acids. The CDR3 region is CASSSGIGSHEQFF. Here the CDR3 DNA reads TGCGCCAGCAGCTCGGGGATTGGGTCTCATGAGCAGTTCTTC.

The V and J genes are TRBV7-9 and TRBJ2-3; TRBD2 matches 7 bases. The junction had 13 bases not matched to a gene; V was cut back by 7 bases and J by 6 bases. Germline V gene lookup returns CDR1 SEHNR and CDR2 FQNEAQ (reference sequence). CDR3 length equals 15 residues. The CDR3 region has the DNA TGTGCCAGCACCTTTGGGGCTAGCGGTTCGGATACGCAGTATTTT. This gives the protein CASTFGASGSDTQYF.

This chain links TRBV5-1 with TRBJ2-5, with 7 positions matching TRBD2. CDR3 length: 14 residues. The germline CDR1 and CDR2 sequences are SGHRS and YFSETQ. Trimming at V came to 7 bases and at J to 0 bases, leaving 6 bases not matched to a gene. In nucleotides, the CDR3 is TGCGCCAGCGGAAAGGGAGGGAACCAAGAGACCCAGTACTTC. Translated: CASGKGGNQETQYF. Full variable domain (rest looked up from reference TRBV5-1 and TRBJ2-5): KAGVTQTPRYLIKTRGQQVTLSCSPISGHRSVSWYQQTPGQGLQFLFEYFSETQRNKGNFPGRFSGRQFSNSRSEMNVSTLELGDSALYLCASGKGGNQETQYFGPGTRLLVL.

This chain uses TRBV5-1 with TRBJ2-2; 11 nucleotides line up with TRBD2. Trimming cost V 4 bases and J 5 bases; bases outside gene matches: 10. The CDR3 spans 17 residues. The germline V gene encodes CDR1 SGHRS and CDR2 YFSETQ. The CDR3 region has the DNA TGCGCCAGCAGCCCCTCTAGCGGGAGGACACGGACCGGGGAGCTGTTTTTT. This gives the protein CASSPSSGRTRTGELFF. Full variable domain (rest looked up from reference TRBV5-1 and TRBJ2-2): KAGVTQTPRYLIKTRGQQVTLSCSPISGHRSVSWYQQTPGQGLQFLFEYFSETQRNKGNFPGRFSGRQFSNSRSEMNVSTLELGDSALYLCASSPSSGRTRTGELFFGEGSRLTVL.

This clone has a handful of counts. V and J are TRBV5-6 and TRBJ1-1, with 7 bases that match TRBD1. V shed 0 bases, J shed 4 bases, and the junction held 12 bases outside the gene matches. The CDR3 totals 17 residues. In germline, CDR1 is SGHDT, CDR2 YYEEEE. The CDR3 DNA is TGTGCCAGCAGCTTGGGACAGGGCCGAAGGAAGGGCACTGAAGCTTTCTTT. This codes for CASSLGQGRRKGTEAFF. The full variable domain, in which reference TRBV5-6 and TRBJ1-1 provide the parts outside the CDR3, is DAGVTQSPTHLIKTRGQQVTLRCSPKSGHDTVSWYQQALGQGPQFIFQYYEEEERQRGNFPDRFSGHQFPNYSSELNVNALLLGDSALYLCASSLGQGRRKGTEAFFGQGTRLTVV.

The chain couples TRBV4-1 to TRBJ2-5, with a tentative D call TRBD1 (5 bases). The CDR3 totals 14 residues. V was cut by 2 bases and J by 9 bases, with 16 bases left in between. Per the germline V gene, CDR1 is MGHRA and CDR2 is YSYEKL. In nucleotides, the CDR3 is TGCGCCAGCAGCCAACGGACAACTTTTGAGGCCCAGTACTTC. Protein sequence: CASSQRTTFEAQYF.

The chain couples TRBV27 to TRBJ2-5, with D perhaps TRBD2 (5 bases). The germline V gene has CDR1 MNHEY and CDR2 SMNVEV (reference sequence). The CDR3 is made up of 13 amino acids. Trimming pared 5 bases from V and 4 bases from J, leaving 11 bases between. The CDR3 DNA reads TGTGCCAGCAGTAGAGGGCGAAGAGAGACCCAGTACTTC. It yields the protein CASSRGRRETQYF.

The gene calls are TRBV5-1 and TRBJ2-1; TRBD2 matches at 8 bases. From germline, CDR1 is SGHRS and CDR2 YFSETQ. This CDR3 comprises 15 residues. J was trimmed by 2 bases and V by 0 bases; bases with no gene match: 1. Here the CDR3 DNA reads TGCGCCAGCAGCTTGGACGGGAGGGCCTACAATGAGCAGTTCTTC. Protein sequence: CASSLDGRAYNEQFF.

The chain uses TRBV5-6 and TRBJ1-1; 8 nucleotides match TRBD1. V shed 3 bases, J shed 6 bases, and the junction held 4 bases outside the gene matches. The CDR3 runs 13 residues. Germline V CDR1 and CDR2: SGHDT, YYEEEE. DNA of the CDR3: TGTGCCAGCAGCTGGACAGGGTCCTCTGAAGCTTTCTTT. Its protein is CASSWTGSSEAFF.

CDR3 bases: TGTGCCAGCAGCGTAGGAGGGTTGGGGAACACTGAAGCTTTCTTT. It translates to CASSVGGLGNTEAFF. The chain uses TRBV9 and TRBJ1-1; D is uncertain. V lost 0 bases to trimming and J lost 1 base, with 10 bases between them. This CDR3 region has 15 residues. Germline-derived CDR1 and CDR2 are SGDLS and YYNGEE.